This record covers a single TCR beta chain. Its matching antigen is unknown. The length of the CDR3 is 14 residues. Trimming pared 3 bases from V and 2 bases from J, leaving 12 bases between. The V gene's germline CDR1 is SGDLS and CDR2 YYNGEE. The data were taken from a study of T-cell memory formation after mild COVID-19. Turning to the study itself: Clustering of TCRs was largely donor specific. Findings and limits, study-wide: Day 15 to 85 contracting clones showed balanced CD4/CD8; day 15 to 37 expanders favored CD4+.

Each CDR3 protein is one row after TCRdb ran MiXCR on the 5' RACE reads. The sample holds about 420,000 distinct CDR3 sequences, less than 25% seen once. The sequenced material came from PBMCs or a T cell subset sorted from them (not recorded which). This sequence was found in an adult woman who had mild COVID-19 (a few samples of this study predate the infection). Cell type and time point are not known. The genes are TRBV9 and TRBJ2-7; possible D gene TRBD1, 5 bases. This chain's CDR3 is CASSEDDRTYEQYF. CDR3 DNA: TGTGCCAGCAGCGAAGACGACAGAACCTACGAGCAGTACTTC.